The text below deals with one T cell receptor beta chain. This sample was included in a study of molecular identifiers for immune sequencing clone quantification. MiXCR, applied by TCRdb to the PCR reads, yields one record per CDR3 protein. The sample contains 400,000 to 600,000 distinct CDR3 sequences, roughly 26% of which appear only once. From germline, CDR1 is SGHNT and CDR2 YYREEE (reference sequence). CDR3 size: 16 residues. V lost 4 bases and J lost 0, with 16 bases in between. What was sequenced was naive CD8+ T cells from blood, with Jurkat cell RNA spiked in. Subset denoted: FACS-sorted CD8+CD4-CCR7+CD45RA+ naive T cells. The clonotype comes from a human donor in good health. Some libraries in this study had Jurkat cell RNA spiked in. The chain has TRBV5-4 and TRBJ2-5; possible D gene TRBD2, 5 bases. The DNA for the CDR3 is TGTGCCAGCAGCCGGGCCGCCGACGGGGACCAAGAGACCCAGTACTTC. This gives the protein CASSRAADGDQETQYF.